This T cell receptor (beta chain) emerged from a study of shared clonotypes between healthy human individuals. The germline CDR1 and CDR2 sequences are MDHEN and SYDVKM. Losses at the gene ends were 4 bases for V and 4 bases for J; bases not matched to a gene: 3. CDR3 length equals 13 residues. Remarks on this clone: The antigen is undetermined.

Samples underwent the assay at deep level. Method: immunoSEQ multiplex PCR; TCRdb's copy keeps in-frame clones and lacks some. The sample has about 600,000 clones; more than 95% are singletons. Study-level points and caveats: A small donor pool kept down the genetic and exposure-history diversity that was represented. Approximately 4.6% of naive CD4 clonotypes were common to a handful of donors.

The source material was naive CD4+ T cells sorted from blood. The subset here: CD45RA+ positively selected. This sequence was found in a woman younger than 45 in good health. The V call is TRBV28, the J call TRBJ1-2; 7 nucleotides align to TRBD1. CDR3 loop: CASSWGQLYGYTF. The CDR3 DNA follows: TGTGCCAGCAGTTGGGGACAGCTCTATGGCTACACCTTC.